These T cell receptor beta chains were read from a single sample in a study of T-cell reconstitution after alpha-beta-depleted transplantation in children. One entry per CDR3 protein results from TCRdb running MiXCR on the PCR reads. Among approximately 640,000 distinct CDR3 sequences listed, roughly 17% were seen once. Sequenced here: PBMCs from the stem cell graft donor, sampled from the stem cell graft. The receptors stem from a human donor who donated a stem cell graft to a child with acute myeloid leukemia. CDR3s leave out the opening cysteine and the closing phenylalanine or tryptophan. Fields, in order: J gene, V gene, CDR3 protein.

>TRBJ1-2|TRBV12-3/TRBV12-4
ASSLTGLANYGYT
>TRBJ2-1|TRBV11-1
ASSSLDRANEQF
>TRBJ2-1|TRBV20-1
SARNGGASSYNEQF
>TRBJ1-1|TRBV15
ATSRVASQNTEAF
>TRBJ2-5|TRBV4-1
ASSQGWWRDPQETQY
>TRBJ1-3|TRBV14
ASRRSGGSGNTIY
>TRBJ1-1|TRBV29-1
SVGGTGYDTEAF
>TRBJ2-3|TRBV29-1
SVQPGRITDTQY
>TRBJ2-3|TRBV5-1
ASSFSVRSTDTQY
>TRBJ1-2|TRBV30
AWKRDYHYT
>TRBJ1-6|TRBV7-2
ASSPPRDRGLSPLH
>TRBJ2-1|TRBV10-3
AISESPYNEQF
>TRBJ1-5|TRBV11-1
ASSPGREVLQPQH
>TRBJ2-2|TRBV20-1
SAPKRGGSGELF
>TRBJ2-3|TRBV20-1
SARDHWGVTDTQY
>TRBJ1-2|TRBV12-3/TRBV12-4
ASSPRAPNYGYT
>TRBJ1-5|TRBV27
ASSLSEGRPQH
>TRBJ1-2|TRBV6-1
ASSPTSYGYT
>TRBJ2-5|TRBV20-1
SANNYLTIQETQY
>TRBJ2-1|TRBV7-9
ASSPTSGGLNEQF
>TRBJ2-5|TRBV7-6
ASSLGVSLGQETQY
>TRBJ2-7|TRBV4-1
ASSQEGRGGNEQY
>TRBJ1-1|TRBV12-3/TRBV12-4
ASSFGIEAF
>TRBJ2-2|TRBV20-1
SAPPGRGRTGELF
>TRBJ1-3|TRBV5-1
ASSLDHGTSGNTIY
>TRBJ1-2|TRBV20-1
SAVEDFNYGYT
>TRBJ1-4|TRBV7-9
ASSLAQGGKLF
>TRBJ2-1|TRBV20-1
SARWGGEQF
>TRBJ1-4|TRBV18
ASSLTGDKEKLF
>TRBJ2-1|TRBV7-9
ASSAGLAGDNEQF
>TRBJ2-2|TRBV7-9
ASSTRAPNTGELF
>TRBJ2-3|TRBV12-3/TRBV12-4
ASSLREASDTQY
>TRBJ2-2|TRBV6-5
ASSFSGVHGELF
>TRBJ1-2|TRBV20-1
SARDDGYT
>TRBJ2-7|TRBV9
ASSASETVGSYEQY
>TRBJ2-1|TRBV6-5
ASSYSSSSRDRGLQEQF
>TRBJ2-2|TRBV7-2
ASSATSVGTGELF
>TRBJ2-5|TRBV12-3/TRBV12-4
ASSFRDRQY
>TRBJ2-2|TRBV20-1
SASGLAGPNTGELF
>TRBJ2-2|TRBV6-1
ASCPMVLKGELF
>TRBJ1-4|TRBV12-3/TRBV12-4
ASSLDRVREKLF
>TRBJ2-3|TRBV5-1
ASSSAPGTGAADTQY
>TRBJ1-5|TRBV12-3/TRBV12-4
ASRGQGIVQPQH
>TRBJ2-2|TRBV25-1
ASRGLLTGELF
>TRBJ1-2|TRBV29-1
SVDEGEDGYT
>TRBJ1-4|TRBV20-1
SARDRGNEKLF
>TRBJ2-5|TRBV25-1
ASSLLPGQGEETQY
>TRBJ1-2|TRBV29-1
SVEGSSYGYT
>TRBJ1-1|TRBV29-1
SVGRSGIGTEAF
>TRBJ2-1|TRBV11-1
ASSPWASLTSEQF